The sequence of this T cell receptor beta chain was determined in a study of OX40 agonist ivuxolimab in advanced cancers. Study as a whole: Dose-escalation patients suffered from hepatocellular carcinoma, melanoma, renal cell or head and neck cancer. Eligibility admitted prior anti-PD-1, anti-PD-L1 or anti-CTLA-4 therapy; 35% to 40% had some.

Trimming stripped 5 bases from V and 2 bases from J, with 13 bases between. Looked up from germline, CDR1 is MDHEN and CDR2 is SYDVKM. CDR3 length: 14 amino acids. Sequencing used immunoSEQ multiplex PCR; TCRdb keeps in-frame clones, though not all of them. The repertoire has roughly 58,000 clones, roughly 93% of them found once; the top ten carry about 17%. The sequence derives from an adult with an advanced solid tumor such as melanoma, head and neck, liver or kidney cancer. This rearrangement joins TRBV28 to TRBJ2-7; D ambiguous. The sample in question was CD4+ or CD8+ T cells sorted from blood, obtained in a trial of the OX40 agonist ivuxolimab. The CDR3 DNA sequence: TGTGCCAGCAGTCAGGCGTACAAACCCTACGAGCAGTACTTC. Its protein is CASSQAYKPYEQYF. Full variable domain (remainder filled in from reference TRBV28 and TRBJ2-7): DVKVTQSSRYLVKRTGEKVFLECVQDMDHENMFWYRQDPGLGLRLIYFSYDVKMKEKGDIPEGYSVSREKKERFSLILESASTNQTSMYLCASSQAYKPYEQYFGPGTRLTVT.